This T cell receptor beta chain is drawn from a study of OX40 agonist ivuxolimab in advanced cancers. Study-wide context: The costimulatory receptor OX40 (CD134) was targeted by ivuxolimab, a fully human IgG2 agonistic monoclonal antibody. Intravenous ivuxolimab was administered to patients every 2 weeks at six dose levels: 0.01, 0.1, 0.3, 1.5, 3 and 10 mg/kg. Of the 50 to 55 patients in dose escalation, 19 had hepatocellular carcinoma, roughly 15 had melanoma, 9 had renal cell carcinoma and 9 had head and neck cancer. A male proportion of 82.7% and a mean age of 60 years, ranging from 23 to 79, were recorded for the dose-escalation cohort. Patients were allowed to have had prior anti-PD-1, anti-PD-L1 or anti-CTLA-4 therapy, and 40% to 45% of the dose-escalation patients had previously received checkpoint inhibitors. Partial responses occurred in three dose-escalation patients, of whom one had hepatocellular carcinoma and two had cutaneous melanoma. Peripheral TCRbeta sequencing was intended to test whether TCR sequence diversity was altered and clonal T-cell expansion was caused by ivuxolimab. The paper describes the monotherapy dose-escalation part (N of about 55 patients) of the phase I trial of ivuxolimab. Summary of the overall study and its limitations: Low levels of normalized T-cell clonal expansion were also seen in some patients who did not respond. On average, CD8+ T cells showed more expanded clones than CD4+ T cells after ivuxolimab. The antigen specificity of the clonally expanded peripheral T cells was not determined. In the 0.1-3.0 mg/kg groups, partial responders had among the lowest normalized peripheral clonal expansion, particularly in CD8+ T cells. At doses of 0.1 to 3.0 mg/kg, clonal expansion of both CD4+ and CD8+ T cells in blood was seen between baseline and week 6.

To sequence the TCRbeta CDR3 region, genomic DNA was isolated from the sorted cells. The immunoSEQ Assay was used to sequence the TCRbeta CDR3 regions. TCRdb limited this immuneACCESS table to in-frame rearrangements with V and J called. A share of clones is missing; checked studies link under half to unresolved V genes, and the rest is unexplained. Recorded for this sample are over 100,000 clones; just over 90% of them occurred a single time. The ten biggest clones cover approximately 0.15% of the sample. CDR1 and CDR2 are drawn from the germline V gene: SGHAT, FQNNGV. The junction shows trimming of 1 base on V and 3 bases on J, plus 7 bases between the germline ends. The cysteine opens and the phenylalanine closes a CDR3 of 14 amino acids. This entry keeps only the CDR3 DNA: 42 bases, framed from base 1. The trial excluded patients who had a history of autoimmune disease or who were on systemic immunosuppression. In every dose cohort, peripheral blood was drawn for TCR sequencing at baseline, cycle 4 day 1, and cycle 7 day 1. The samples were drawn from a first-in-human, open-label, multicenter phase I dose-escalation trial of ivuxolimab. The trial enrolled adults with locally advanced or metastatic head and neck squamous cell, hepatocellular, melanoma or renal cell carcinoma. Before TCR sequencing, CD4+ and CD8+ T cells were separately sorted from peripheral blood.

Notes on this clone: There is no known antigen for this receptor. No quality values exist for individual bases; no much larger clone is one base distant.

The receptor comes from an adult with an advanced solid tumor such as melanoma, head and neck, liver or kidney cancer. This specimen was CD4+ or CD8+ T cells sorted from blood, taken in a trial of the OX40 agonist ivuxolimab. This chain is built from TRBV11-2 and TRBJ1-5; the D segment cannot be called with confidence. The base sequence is TGTGCCAGCAGCTTAGGGACGGTCAATCAGCCCCAGCATTTT. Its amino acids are CASSLGTVNQPQHF.